This entry is about one T cell receptor beta chain. The diagnostic basis comprised clinical symptoms, serum thyroxine and TRAb, thyroid ultrasound and orbital computed tomography. Each 10 ml fresh peripheral blood draw supplied the PBMCs. This specimen belongs to a study of T cells in Graves' hyperthyroidism and ophthalmopathy. The germline V and J ends were trimmed by 1 base and 2 bases, with 4 bases remaining between them. The CDR3 is 13 residues long. From germline, CDR1 is KGHDR and CDR2 SFDVKD. The investigators amplified TCR beta CDR3 regions from RNA transcripts. The HTBI set primed first-round TCR CDR3 RT-PCR. MiXCR was run by TCRdb on the multiplex PCR reads, yielding one entry per CDR3 protein. The sample lists approximately 640,000 distinct CDR3 sequences, roughly 17% occurring once.

The sample taken for sequencing was blood. The clonotype was recovered from a woman in her 30s with Graves' hyperthyroidism. The J gene is TRBJ1-2, the V gene TRBV24-1, with D uncertain. CDR3 in amino acids: CATSDFQNYGYTF. DNA of the CDR3: TGTGCCACCAGTGATTTCCAAAACTATGGCTACACCTTC.